This T cell receptor (beta chain) derives from a study of PD-1 blockade in classical Hodgkin lymphoma. Profiling relied on immunoSEQ multiplex PCR, and the TCRdb table lists in-frame clones only, not all of them. The table lists some 100,000 clones, over 85% of them singletons, with 2.5% to 3.5% in the top ten. The V end was cut by 0 bases, the J end by 6 bases, with 12 bases between. Germline lookup yields CDR1 GTSNPN and CDR2 SVGIG (reference sequence). The CDR3 sequence is 14 residues long. Findings and caveats of the study: Similar baseline diversity was found in complete responders and newly diagnosed patients. The study reported lower baseline TCR diversity in newly diagnosed patients than in healthy donors. There remain no defined causes for the repertoire differences, which possibly reflect disease activity or prior therapy.

Remarks on this clone: No antigen is known for it.

Relapse after autologous stem cell transplantation occurred in every patient, and brentuximab vedotin exposure varied. Sequencing was performed on peripheral blood mononuclear cells (PBMCs), taken at baseline. The sequence came from a human donor with classical Hodgkin lymphoma. The chain carries TRBV30 and TRBJ1-5; D remains ambiguous. CDR3 in DNA: TGTGCCTGGAGTGTACTGGCGGGTAGTCAGCCCCAGCATTTT. Translation gives CAWSVLAGSQPQHF.